One and the same sample provided the 15 T cell receptor beta chains below, sequenced in a study of blood T cell repertoires in COVID-19. Clones were sequenced by immunoSEQ multiplex PCR, and TCRdb holds only the in-frame ones, with some missing. The table records a few hundred thousand clones, about 87% of them present only once. Source material: peripheral blood. All receptors derive from a woman in her 70s with COVID-19, enrolled during active disease.

The V and J genes are TRBV4-3 and TRBJ1-4; D ambiguous. This CDR3 has 14 residues. Germline lookup yields CDR1 LGHNA and CDR2 YSLEER. V was pared by 3 bases and J by 7 bases, with 12 bases between. CDR3 protein: CASSQLTTGEKLFF. The CDR3, as DNA: TGCGCCAGCAGCCAGCTCACGACGGGTGAAAAACTGTTTTTT.

V gene TRBV24-1 combines with J gene TRBJ2-3, with 7 bases lining up with TRBD1. Germline loops: CDR1 KGHDR, CDR2 SFDVKD. With V trimmed by 4 bases and J by 9 bases, 18 bases remained unmatched. The CDR3 runs to 17 residues. The CDR3 region is CATSDQNRDSFIATQYF. The CDR3 nucleotides are TGTGCCACCAGTGACCAGAACCGGGACAGTTTTATTGCGACGCAGTATTTT.

This sequence joins TRBV11-2 and TRBJ2-7; 12 bases are a match to TRBD2. J lost 7 bases, V lost 6 bases, and 13 bases had no gene match. The CDR3 totals 16 residues. The germline V gene has CDR1 SGHAT and CDR2 FQNNGV. The DNA of the CDR3 is TGTGCCAGCAGGCCATCTAGCGGGAGGGCCTTGGGGGAGCAGTACTTC. Protein product: CASRPSSGRALGEQYF. The full variable domain, its missing parts supplied by reference TRBV11-2 and TRBJ2-7, is EAGVAQSPRYKIIEKRQSVAFWCNPISGHATLYWYQQILGQGPKLLIQFQNNGVVDDSQLPKDRFSAERLKGVDSTLKIQPAKLEDSAVYLCASRPSSGRALGEQYFGPGTRLTVT.

The rearrangement links TRBV3-1 (or the pseudogene TRBV3-2) to TRBJ1-3; 7 positions match TRBD1. The CDR3 contains 15 residues. The germline V gene encodes CDR1 LGHDT and CDR2 YNNKEL (reference sequence). V trimming: 1 base; J trimming: 3 bases; junction bases outside the gene matches: 3. In nucleotides, the CDR3 is TGTGCCAGCAGCCAAGCGACAGGGTATGGAAACACCATATATTTT. This gives the protein CASSQATGYGNTIYF.

The chain couples TRBV5-6 to TRBJ1-6; no clear D. The CDR3 sequence is 15 residues long. V gave up 0 bases and J gave up 2 bases, with 6 bases separating them. Per germline, CDR1 SGHDT and CDR2 YYEEEE. CDR3 in DNA: TGTGCCAGCAGCTTGGGTCAGACCTATAATTCACCCCTCCACTTT. Amino acids: CASSLGQTYNSPLHF.

The V and J genes are TRBV5-1 and TRBJ1-1; D perhaps matches TRBD1 (5 bases). This CDR3 spans 13 amino acids. CDR1 and CDR2 (germline): SGHRS, YFSETQ. V lost 1 base and J 5 bases, leaving 9 bases between the germline ends. CDR3 sequence reads: CASSLTGETEAFF. Written as DNA, the CDR3 is TGCGCCAGCAGCTTGACGGGGGAGACTGAAGCTTTCTTT.

The CDR3 nucleotides are TGTGCCACCAGCCCCCGGGGAGGGCTAACTAACTATGGCTACACCTTC. It encodes CATSPRGGLTNYGYTF. The chain combines TRBV15 with TRBJ1-2; D is unclear. The germline V and J ends were trimmed by 5 bases and 0 bases, with 16 bases remaining between them. The germline CDR1 and CDR2 sequences are LNHNV and YYDKDF (reference sequence). The CDR3 length is 16 residues. The complete variable domain, with remaining parts taken from reference TRBV15 and TRBJ1-2, reads DAMVIQNPRYQVTQFGKPVTLSCSQTLNHNVMYWYQQKSSQAPKLLFHYYDKDFNNEADTPDNFQSRRPNTSFCFLDIRSPGLGDTAMYLCATSPRGGLTNYGYTFGSGTRLTVV.

The chain has TRBV3-1 (or the pseudogene TRBV3-2) and TRBJ1-5; 9 nucleotides match TRBD1. CDR1 LGHDT and CDR2 YNNKEL come from the germline V gene (reference sequence). This CDR3 region has 16 residues. V trimming: 1 base; J trimming: 6 bases; junction bases outside the gene matches: 7. The CDR3 DNA follows: TGTGCCAGCAGCCAAGGGGACAGGGTAGAAGGTCAGCCCCAGCATTTT. It is translated as CASSQGDRVEGQPQHF.

The gene calls are TRBV11-2 and TRBJ1-5; 7 nucleotides align to TRBD1. V gave up 4 bases and J gave up 4 bases; unmatched junction bases: 4. The germline V gene has CDR1 SGHAT and CDR2 FQNNGV. The length of the CDR3 is 14 residues. In DNA form, the CDR3 reads TGTGCCAGCAGCTCCGGGACAGAGAATCAGCCCCAGCATTTT. This translates into CASSSGTENQPQHF.

This clone was observed once. The V call is TRBV7-9, the J call TRBJ2-7; the match to TRBD2 covers 7 bases. Trimming removed 11 bases from V and 0 bases from J; junction bases left unmatched: 10. The CDR3 covers 14 residues. Germline values: CDR1 SEHNR, CDR2 FQNEAQ (reference sequence). CDR3 loop: CAGGSSGLSYEQYF. The CDR3 region has the DNA TGTGCCGGCGGGAGTAGCGGACTCTCCTACGAGCAGTACTTC.

The gene calls are TRBV5-1 and TRBJ1-4; the D is unclear. Germline CDR1 is SGHRS and CDR2 is YFSETQ. This CDR3 spans 15 amino acids. Trimming removed 4 bases from V and 2 bases from J, with 12 bases in between. As DNA, the CDR3 is TGCGCCAGCAGCCTGCTAGGATCGACTAATGAAAAACTGTTTTTT. Translation: CASSLLGSTNEKLFF.

The chain carries TRBV4-3 and TRBJ2-1; 12 positions agree with TRBD2. Unmatched junction bases numbered 4, after V lost 3 bases and J lost 1 base. This CDR3 contains 17 residues. Germline V gene sequence: CDR1 LGHNA, CDR2 YSLEER. CDR3 sequence reads: CASSQRLAGDSYNEQFF. The CDR3 coding sequence is TGCGCCAGCAGCCAGAGACTAGCGGGGGATTCCTACAATGAGCAGTTCTTC.

This chain uses TRBV24-1 with TRBJ2-3; a possible D gene is TRBD1 (6 bases). Germline assignment: CDR1 KGHDR and CDR2 SFDVKD. The CDR3 has 14 residues. Deletions cut 7 bases from V and 2 bases from J, with 12 bases between. CDR3 region: CATRNTGNTDTQYF. For the CDR3, the DNA is TGTGCCACCAGGAATACAGGGAACACAGATACGCAGTATTTT.

The V call is TRBV5-1, the J call TRBJ1-3; perhaps TRBD1 as D (5 bases). The CDR3 is 15 residues long. Trimming took off 4 bases at V and 0 bases at J, with 11 bases between the two ends. The germline CDR1 and CDR2 sequences are SGHRS and YFSETQ. CDR3 bases: TGCGCCAGCAGCGTCGACAGCGCCTCTGGAAACACCATATATTTT. This codes for CASSVDSASGNTIYF.

This clone came up once. The chain joins TRBV19 to TRBJ2-5; D not certain. Trimming removed 3 bases at V and 1 base at J, with 6 bases between. Germline CDR1 LNHDA, CDR2 SQIVND (reference sequence). This CDR3 spans 13 amino acids. CDR3 sequence reads: CASSITGQETQYF. Here the CDR3 DNA reads TGTGCCAGTAGTATCACCGGCCAAGAGACCCAGTACTTC.